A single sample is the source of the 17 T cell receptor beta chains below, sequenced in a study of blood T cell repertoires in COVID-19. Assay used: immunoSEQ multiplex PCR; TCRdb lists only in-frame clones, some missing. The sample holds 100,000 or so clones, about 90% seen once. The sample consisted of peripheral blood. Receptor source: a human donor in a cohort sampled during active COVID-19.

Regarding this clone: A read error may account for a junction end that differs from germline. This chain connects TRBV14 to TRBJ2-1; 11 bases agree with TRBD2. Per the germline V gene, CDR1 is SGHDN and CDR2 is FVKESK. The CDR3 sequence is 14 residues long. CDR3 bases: TGTGCCAGCAGCCAAGAACCTAGCGGGAGGATTTCGATCTTC. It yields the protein CASSQEPSGRISIF.

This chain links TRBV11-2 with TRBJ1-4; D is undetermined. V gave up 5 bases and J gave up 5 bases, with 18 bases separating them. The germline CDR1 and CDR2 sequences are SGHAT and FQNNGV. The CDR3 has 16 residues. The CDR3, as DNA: TGTGCCAGCAGCCTCGCCCTCCCAGTGCCCAATGAAAAACTGTTTTTT. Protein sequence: CASSLALPVPNEKLFF.

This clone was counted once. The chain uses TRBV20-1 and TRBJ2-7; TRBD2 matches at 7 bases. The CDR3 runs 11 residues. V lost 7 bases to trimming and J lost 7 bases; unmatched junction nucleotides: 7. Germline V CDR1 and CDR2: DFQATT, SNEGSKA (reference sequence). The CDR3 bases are TGCAGTGTCGGGGGGAGGGGTGAGCAGTACTTC. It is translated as CSVGGRGEQYF.

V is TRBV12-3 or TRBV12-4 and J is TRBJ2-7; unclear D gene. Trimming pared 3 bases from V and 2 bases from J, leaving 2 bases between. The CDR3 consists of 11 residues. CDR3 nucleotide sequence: TGTGCCAGCAGTTTTACCTACGAGCAGTACTTC. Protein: CASSFTYEQYF.

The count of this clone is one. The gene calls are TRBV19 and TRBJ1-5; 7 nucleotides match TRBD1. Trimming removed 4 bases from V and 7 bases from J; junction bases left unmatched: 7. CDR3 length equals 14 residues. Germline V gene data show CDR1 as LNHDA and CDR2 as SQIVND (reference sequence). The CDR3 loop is CASSTRGQNQPQHF. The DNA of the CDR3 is TGTGCCAGTAGTACGAGGGGACAGAACCAGCCCCAGCATTTT. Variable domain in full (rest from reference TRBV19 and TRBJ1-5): DGGITQSPKYLFRKEGQNVTLSCEQNLNHDAMYWYRQDPGQGLRLIYYSQIVNDFQKGDIAEGYSVSREKKESFPLTVTSAQKNPTAFYLCASSTRGQNQPQHFGDGTRLSIL.

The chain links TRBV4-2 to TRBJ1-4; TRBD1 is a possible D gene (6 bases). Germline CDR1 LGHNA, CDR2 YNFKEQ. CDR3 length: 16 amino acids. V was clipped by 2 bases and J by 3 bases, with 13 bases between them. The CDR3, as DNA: TGTGCCAGCAGCCAATTTACAGGGTCTGCTAATGAAAAACTGTTTTTT. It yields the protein CASSQFTGSANEKLFF.

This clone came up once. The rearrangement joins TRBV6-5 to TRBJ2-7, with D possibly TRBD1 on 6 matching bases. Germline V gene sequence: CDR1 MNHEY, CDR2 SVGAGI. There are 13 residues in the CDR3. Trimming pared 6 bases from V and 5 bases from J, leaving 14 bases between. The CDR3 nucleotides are TGTGCCAGCAGCACAGGGACGGGCAACGAGCAGTACTTC. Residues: CASSTGTGNEQYF.

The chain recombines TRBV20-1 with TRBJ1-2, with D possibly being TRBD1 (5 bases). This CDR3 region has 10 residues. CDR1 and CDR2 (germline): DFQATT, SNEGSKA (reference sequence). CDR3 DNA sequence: TGCATTAGCTCAGGGAATGGCTACACCTTC. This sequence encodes CISSGNGYTF.

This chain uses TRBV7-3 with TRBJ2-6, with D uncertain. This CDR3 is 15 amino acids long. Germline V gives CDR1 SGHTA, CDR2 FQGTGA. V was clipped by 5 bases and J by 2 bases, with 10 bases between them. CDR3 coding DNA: TGTGCCAGCAGCCCCCAGGTGGCTGGGGCCAACGTCCTGACTTTC. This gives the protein CASSPQVAGANVLTF.

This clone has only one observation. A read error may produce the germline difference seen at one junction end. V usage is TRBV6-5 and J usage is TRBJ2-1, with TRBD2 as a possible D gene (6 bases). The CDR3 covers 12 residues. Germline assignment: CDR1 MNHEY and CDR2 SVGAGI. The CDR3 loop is CSTSGDYNEQFF. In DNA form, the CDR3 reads TGCTCAACCTCGGGGGACTACAATGAGCAGTTCTTC.

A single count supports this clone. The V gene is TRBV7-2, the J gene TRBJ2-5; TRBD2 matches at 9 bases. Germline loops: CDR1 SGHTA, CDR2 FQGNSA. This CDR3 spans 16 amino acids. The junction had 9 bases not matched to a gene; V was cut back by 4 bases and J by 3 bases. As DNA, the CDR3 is TGTGCCAGCAGCTCGCCTAGCGGGGTCCCCAAAGAGACCCAGTACTTC. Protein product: CASSSPSGVPKETQYF.

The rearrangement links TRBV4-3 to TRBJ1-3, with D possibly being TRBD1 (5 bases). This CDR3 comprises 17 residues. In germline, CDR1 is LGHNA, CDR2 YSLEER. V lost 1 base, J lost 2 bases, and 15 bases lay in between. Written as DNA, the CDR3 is TGCGCCAGCAGCCAAGTAAGATTCCAGGGCCCTGGAAACACCATATATTTT. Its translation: CASSQVRFQGPGNTIYF.

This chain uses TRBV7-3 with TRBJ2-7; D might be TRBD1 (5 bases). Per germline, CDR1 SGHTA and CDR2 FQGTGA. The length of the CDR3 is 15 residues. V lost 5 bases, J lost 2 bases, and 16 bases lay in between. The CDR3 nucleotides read TGTGCCAGCAGCCGCCAAGGCCAGGGCCCCTACGAGCAGTACTTC. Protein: CASSRQGQGPYEQYF.

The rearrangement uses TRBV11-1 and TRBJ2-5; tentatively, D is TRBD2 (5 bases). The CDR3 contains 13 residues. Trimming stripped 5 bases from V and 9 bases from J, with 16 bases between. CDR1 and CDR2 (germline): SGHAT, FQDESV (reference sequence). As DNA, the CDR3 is TGTGCCAGCAGCCCGGTAGTATCGAGGGCCCAGTACTTC. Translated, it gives CASSPVVSRAQYF. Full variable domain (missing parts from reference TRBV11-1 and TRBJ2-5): EAEVAQSPRYKITEKSQAVAFWCDPISGHATLYWYRQILGQGPELLVQFQDESVVDDSQLPKDRFSAERLKGVDSTLKIQPAELGDSAMYLCASSPVVSRAQYFGPGTRLLVL.

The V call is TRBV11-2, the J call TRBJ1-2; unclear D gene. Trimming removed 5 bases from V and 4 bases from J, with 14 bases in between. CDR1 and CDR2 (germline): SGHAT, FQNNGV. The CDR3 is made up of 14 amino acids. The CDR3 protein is CASSAEVPIYGYTF. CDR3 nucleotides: TGTGCCAGCAGCGCGGAGGTTCCCATCTATGGCTACACCTTC.

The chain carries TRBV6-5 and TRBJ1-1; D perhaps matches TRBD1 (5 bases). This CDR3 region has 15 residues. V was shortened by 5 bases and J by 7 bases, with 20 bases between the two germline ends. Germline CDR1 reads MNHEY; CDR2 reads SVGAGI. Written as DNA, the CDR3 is TGTGCCAGCAGTCCCCGGCAGCGGGGGATGAGTGAAGCTTTCTTT. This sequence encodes CASSPRQRGMSEAFF.

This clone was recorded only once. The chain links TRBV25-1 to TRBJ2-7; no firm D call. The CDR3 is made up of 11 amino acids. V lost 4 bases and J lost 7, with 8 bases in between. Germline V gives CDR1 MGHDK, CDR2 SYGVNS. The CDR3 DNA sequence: TGTGCCAGCAGTGCTCTTGAGGAGCAGTACTTC. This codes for CASSALEEQYF.